These 19 T cell receptor beta chains were sequenced from one sample in a study of cytomegalovirus exposure and HLA in healthy donors. The PCR contained 60 Vbeta and 13 Jbeta primers. Assay used: immunoSEQ multiplex PCR; TCRdb lists only in-frame clones, some missing. The repertoire table contains about 200,000 clones. The specimen sequenced was PBMCs. These receptors were collected from a girl aged 2-10 years in good health and CMV-seropositive.

This chain links TRBV5-3 with TRBJ1-1; TRBD1 aligns across 10 bases. TRBV5-3 is an ORF, with its function uncertain. The CDR3 loop spans 18 amino acids. With 3 bases clipped from V and 5 bases from J, the junction kept 16 bases outside the gene matches. CDR3 sequence: CARSYPLTGGQDGTEAFF. CDR3 nucleotide sequence: TGTGCCAGAAGCTACCCACTGACAGGGGGCCAAGACGGGACTGAAGCTTTCTTT.

This chain links TRBV28 with TRBJ1-3; D remains ambiguous. Deletions cut 10 bases from V and 0 bases from J, with 7 bases between. The germline gives CDR1 MDHEN, CDR2 SYDVKM. The CDR3 has 12 residues. The CDR3 is CATLASGNTIYF. In nucleotides, the CDR3 is TGTGCCACCCTGGCCTCTGGAAACACCATATATTTT.

A word on this clone: Within the sample, other DNA sequences also encode this same CDR3. The chain has TRBV5-1 and TRBJ2-2, with TRBD1 as a possible D gene (5 bases). Germline CDR1 reads SGHRS; CDR2 reads YFSETQ. This CDR3 spans 14 amino acids. Trimming took 4 bases from V and 1 from J, leaving 8 bases between them. The DNA of the CDR3 is TGCGCCAGCAGCCCTGGACAGAACACCGGGGAGCTGTTTTTT. Translation gives CASSPGQNTGELFF.

This chain uses TRBV10-2 with TRBJ2-7, with 10 bases matching TRBD1. Germline CDR1 reads WSHSY; CDR2 reads SAAADI. The CDR3 length is 13 residues. With 7 bases clipped from V and 2 bases from J, the junction kept 2 bases outside the gene matches. CDR3: CASTDRGPYEQYF. CDR3 sequence (DNA): TGCGCCAGCACTGACAGGGGGCCCTACGAGCAGTACTTC.

The chain employs TRBV6-6 and TRBJ2-7; D not certain. The CDR3 totals 13 residues. In germline, CDR1 is MNHNY, CDR2 SVGAGI (reference sequence). V lost 0 bases and J 5 bases, leaving 8 bases between the germline ends. Here the CDR3 DNA reads TGTGCCAGCAGTTACTCGTACTCAAACGAGCAGTACTTC. Protein product: CASSYSYSNEQYF.

The chain joins TRBV7-6 to TRBJ2-6, with D perhaps TRBD2 (5 bases). Deletions cut 1 base from V and 0 bases from J, with 7 bases between. The CDR3 length is 16 residues. The germline V gene encodes CDR1 SGHVS and CDR2 FNYEAQ. The CDR3 is CASSLGRDSGANVLTF. The CDR3 region has the DNA TGTGCCAGCAGCTTAGGACGGGACTCTGGGGCCAACGTCCTGACTTTC. The complete variable domain, with remaining parts taken from reference TRBV7-6 and TRBJ2-6, reads GAGVSQSPRYKVTKRGQDVALRCDPISGHVSLYWYRQALGQGPEFLTYFNYEAQQDKSGLPNDRFSAERPEGSISTLTIQRTEQRDSAMYRCASSLGRDSGANVLTFGAGSRLTVL.

The CDR3 DNA reads TGTGCCAGCAGCTGGGACAGGCACAATCAGCCCCAGCATTTT. This encodes CASSWDRHNQPQHF. The V gene is TRBV28, the J gene TRBJ1-5, with 8 positions matching TRBD1. V was clipped by 6 bases and J by 3 bases; unmatched bases: 4. The CDR3 totals 14 residues. Germline assignment: CDR1 MDHEN and CDR2 SYDVKM.

The chain joins TRBV6-5 to TRBJ2-4, with a possible D match to TRBD1 (6 bases). The CDR3 sequence is 15 residues long. In germline, CDR1 is MNHEY, CDR2 SVGAGI. Trimming stripped 0 bases from V and 3 bases from J, with 9 bases between. The CDR3 DNA reads as TGTGCCAGCAGTTACTCGGGACACCTCAAAAACATTCAGTACTTC. Translating gives CASSYSGHLKNIQYF.

This chain links TRBV7-2 with TRBJ2-1; TRBD2 agrees at 9 bases. The V gene end was trimmed by 1 base and the J gene end by 5 bases; junction bases not matched to a gene: 0. CDR3 length: 14 residues. Germline lookup yields CDR1 SGHTA and CDR2 FQGNSA. CDR3 protein: CASSLVAGDNEQFF. The CDR3 DNA reads TGTGCCAGCAGCTTAGTAGCGGGAGACAATGAGCAGTTCTTC.

J is TRBJ2-1 and V is TRBV5-4; 13 bases align to TRBD2. Germline CDR1 SGHNT, CDR2 YYREEE (reference sequence). The CDR3 runs to 16 residues. Trimming took 3 bases from V and 7 from J; bases not matched to a gene: 7. The CDR3 region is CASSSLGTSGMNEQFF. The CDR3 DNA reads TGTGCCAGCAGCTCACTTGGGACTAGCGGGATGAATGAGCAGTTCTTC.

The V and J genes are TRBV7-3 and TRBJ2-6; TRBD2 aligns across 13 bases. CDR1 SGHTA and CDR2 FQGTGA come from the germline V gene. After removal of 4 bases from V and 4 bases from J, the junction contained 10 bases not matched to a gene. This CDR3 comprises 19 residues. The CDR3 sequence: CASSSARLAGGPGANVLTF. The CDR3, as DNA: TGTGCCAGCAGCTCCGCCCGACTAGCGGGAGGTCCCGGGGCCAACGTCCTGACTTTC.

J is TRBJ2-1 and V is TRBV2, with TRBD2 matching over 11 bases. This CDR3 has 15 residues. The germline gives CDR1 SNHLY, CDR2 FYNNEI. The junction had 9 bases not matched to a gene; V was cut back by 4 bases and J by 10 bases. The CDR3 DNA is TGTGCCAGCAGTGTATTTAGCGGGAGGGCCGCGGAGCAGTTCTTC. This translates into CASSVFSGRAAEQFF.

V and J are TRBV6-1 and TRBJ2-7; D is ambiguous. The CDR3 contains 11 residues. Between the trimmed V and J ends, which lost 5 bases and 4 bases, there was a span of 6 bases. CDR1 is MNHNS, CDR2 SASEGT, per germline. CDR3 bases: TGTGCCAGCAGTAATACTTACGAGCAGTACTTC. It yields the protein CASSNTYEQYF.

The genes are TRBV4-1 and TRBJ2-1, with 7 bases lining up with TRBD2. Germline V CDR1 and CDR2: MGHRA, YSYEKL. CDR3 length: 17 amino acids. After removal of 1 base from V and 0 bases from J, the junction contained 6 bases not matched to a gene. The CDR3 protein is CASSQGGAGDSYNEQFF. In nucleotides, the CDR3 is TGCGCCAGCAGCCAAGGAGGTGCGGGAGACTCCTACAATGAGCAGTTCTTC.

The chain links TRBV28 to TRBJ2-3, with 7 bases fitting TRBD2. CDR1 MDHEN and CDR2 SYDVKM come from the germline V gene. CDR3 length equals 20 residues. Trimming at V came to 3 bases and at J to 2 bases, leaving 20 bases not matched to a gene. DNA of the CDR3: TGTGCCAGCAGTTTGCGTCGTCCGTACGGGAGGAGGGAAGCCACAGATACGCAGTATTTT. This translates into CASSLRRPYGRREATDTQYF. Full variable domain (rest looked up from reference TRBV28 and TRBJ2-3): DVKVTQSSRYLVKRTGEKVFLECVQDMDHENMFWYRQDPGLGLRLIYFSYDVKMKEKGDIPEGYSVSREKKERFSLILESASTNQTSMYLCASSLRRPYGRREATDTQYFGPGTRLTVL.

The chain has TRBV5-1 and TRBJ2-3, with a possible D match to TRBD1 (5 bases). CDR3 size: 16 residues. CDR1 SGHRS and CDR2 YFSETQ come from the germline V gene. Trimming left V 0 bases short and J 0 bases short, with 11 bases between. The CDR3 reads CASSLAAGMSTDTQYF. CDR3 DNA: TGCGCCAGCAGCTTGGCTGCAGGGATGAGCACAGATACGCAGTATTTT.

The V gene is TRBV6-4, the J gene TRBJ2-1; 11 bases align to TRBD2. Germline V gene sequence: CDR1 MRHNA, CDR2 SNTAGT. This CDR3 has 15 amino acids. V trimming: 5 bases; J trimming: 7 bases; junction bases outside the gene matches: 7. The CDR3 bases are TGTGCCAGCAGTCCGGGACTAGCGGCCCCAAATGAGCAGTTCTTC. It translates to CASSPGLAAPNEQFF.

The V call is TRBV7-9, the J call TRBJ2-5, with 8 bases matching TRBD2. The tail of the sequence fits TRBJ2-7 better, so the J call may be wrong. In germline, CDR1 is SEHNR, CDR2 FQNEAQ (reference sequence). The CDR3 contains 14 residues. The CDR3 is CASSPQRGSYEQYF. For the CDR3, the DNA is TGTGCCAGCAGCCCGCAGCGGGGGAGCTACGAGCAGTACTTC.

This chain uses TRBV19 with TRBJ2-3; the D gene is possibly TRBD2 (6 bases). Germline V gene data show CDR1 as LNHDA and CDR2 as SQIVND (reference sequence). Trimming stripped 4 bases from V and 2 bases from J, with 16 bases between. This CDR3 contains 16 residues. The CDR3 nucleotides read TGTGCCAGTAGTAAGGGCAGCGGGCGTCTCACAGATACGCAGTATTTT. Protein product: CASSKGSGRLTDTQYF.